The 29 T cell receptor beta chains below all came from one sample that was sequenced in a study of blood T cell repertoires in COVID-19. Using immunoSEQ multiplex PCR, the repertoire was profiled, and TCRdb retains in-frame clones only, with some absent. The profile shows some 140,000 clones, more than 80% of them singletons. Source material: peripheral blood. The origin of the receptors is a man over 45 with acute or convalescent COVID-19.

J is TRBJ2-7 and V is TRBV5-1; D remains unclear. Per germline, CDR1 SGHRS and CDR2 YFSETQ. Trimming took off 4 bases at V and 3 bases at J, with 14 bases between the two ends. This CDR3 contains 14 residues. Written as DNA, the CDR3 is TGCGCCAGCAGCGCCTGGCTAGATAGCTACGAGCAGTACTTC. It translates to CASSAWLDSYEQYF.

V is TRBV2 and J is TRBJ1-2, with 7 bases lining up with TRBD1. J was trimmed by 4 bases and V by 6 bases; bases with no gene match: 8. This CDR3 region has 14 residues. Per the germline V gene, CDR1 is SNHLY and CDR2 is FYNNEI. CDR3 DNA: TGTGCCAGCAGACAGGGGTTCGTTCTCTATGGCTACACCTTC. The encoded protein is CASRQGFVLYGYTF.

V is TRBV9 and J is TRBJ2-3; 9 bases are a match to TRBD1. The junction had 11 bases not matched to a gene; V was cut back by 3 bases and J by 6 bases. CDR3 length: 16 amino acids. In germline, CDR1 is SGDLS, CDR2 YYNGEE. CDR3 coding DNA: TGTGCCAGCAGCGCCACACAGGGGGCAGTGCTTGATACGCAGTATTTT. It specifies CASSATQGAVLDTQYF.

This CDR3 reads CASSRGSVSYYSNQPQHF. The DNA of the CDR3 is TGTGCCAGCAGCAGAGGTTCTGTATCGTACTATAGCAATCAGCCCCAGCATTTT. This sequence joins TRBV7-2 and TRBJ1-5, with D hard to call. The CDR3 has 18 residues. With 5 bases removed from V and 0 bases from J, the gap between germline ends came to 20 bases. Germline V CDR1 and CDR2: SGHTA, FQGNSA.

This sequence joins TRBV2 and TRBJ2-2; D is unresolved. Germline V CDR1 and CDR2: SNHLY, FYNNEI. The V gene lost 4 bases and the J gene lost 4 bases, with 13 bases spanning the gap. This CDR3 spans 15 amino acids. In DNA form, the CDR3 reads TGTGCCAGCAGTGCCCAGTCCCTGTCCACCGGGGAGCTGTTTTTT. Encoded protein: CASSAQSLSTGELFF.

J is TRBJ1-5 and V is TRBV30, with D uncertain. The CDR3 extends over 13 amino acids. Germline CDR1 GTSNPN, CDR2 SVGIG (reference sequence). The ends were cut back, 2 bases at V and 5 bases at J, with 10 bases in the middle. The DNA for the CDR3 is TGTGCCTGGAGTCGACTCGATGATCAGCCCCAGCATTTT. Amino acids: CAWSRLDDQPQHF.

This sequence joins TRBV5-4 and TRBJ1-6, with a tentative D call TRBD1 (6 bases). Germline CDR1 reads SGHNT; CDR2 reads YYREEE (reference sequence). V was shortened by 4 bases and J by 7 bases, with 12 bases between the two germline ends. The CDR3 runs 14 residues. CDR3 DNA sequence: TGTGCCAGCAGCCTACAGGGAATGAATTCACCCCTCCACTTT. Protein product: CASSLQGMNSPLHF.

J is TRBJ1-3 and V is TRBV7-2; TRBD1 is a possible D gene (5 bases). V was shortened by 1 base and J by 1 base, with 8 bases between the two germline ends. The V gene's germline CDR1 is SGHTA and CDR2 FQGNSA. The CDR3 totals 15 residues. Written as DNA, the CDR3 is TGTGCCAGCAGCTTAGTGACAGAGTCTGGAAACACCATATATTTT. Translating gives CASSLVTESGNTIYF.

The chain combines TRBV25-1 with TRBJ2-5, with D hard to call. Germline CDR1 reads MGHDK; CDR2 reads SYGVNS. V lost 4 bases and J lost 5, with 5 bases in between. The CDR3 spans 11 residues. CDR3 protein: CASSVFETQYF. Here the CDR3 DNA reads TGTGCCAGCAGTGTCTTTGAGACCCAGTACTTC.

CDR3 sequence (DNA): TGTGCCAGCAGTTACCCAGTCATGAACACTGAAGCTTTCTTT. Translating it yields CASSYPVMNTEAFF. The chain couples TRBV6-2 or TRBV6-3 to TRBJ1-1; D is unresolved. There are 14 residues in the CDR3. V gave up 2 bases and J gave up 0 bases, with 7 bases separating them. Per germline, CDR1 MNHEY and CDR2 SVGEGT.

CDR3 residues: CASSDRGGEQFF. In nucleotides, the CDR3 is TGTGCCAGCAGTGATAGAGGAGGCGAGCAGTTCTTC. The chain has TRBV6-1 and TRBJ2-1; weak D call: TRBD2 (5 bases). Germline CDR1 reads MNHNS; CDR2 reads SASEGT. This CDR3 region has 12 residues. The ends were cut back, 3 bases at V and 10 bases at J, with 10 bases in the middle.

This chain joins TRBV19 and TRBJ2-2; 16 bases fit TRBD2. The junction had 14 bases not matched to a gene; V was cut back by 7 bases and J by 6 bases. CDR3 size: 19 residues. CDR1 and CDR2 from the germline V gene are LNHDA and SQIVND (reference sequence). The CDR3 DNA reads as TGTGCCAGTACCCTCGGGACTAGCGGGAGGGCCTCTTGGGCCGGGGAGCTGTTTTTT. Its translation: CASTLGTSGRASWAGELFF.

This clone is a singleton in its sample. V is TRBV6-1 and J is TRBJ1-2, with 8 positions matching TRBD1. From germline, CDR1 is MNHNS and CDR2 SASEGT. V was pared by 0 bases and J by 7 bases, with 7 bases of the junction left unmatched. The CDR3 runs 15 residues. In DNA form, the CDR3 reads TGTGCCAGCAGTGAAGCGGGTCAGGGGGCAGGTGGCTACACCTTC. Its protein is CASSEAGQGAGGYTF.

The chain uses TRBV7-2 and TRBJ2-3; 9 nucleotides agree with TRBD1. CDR1 and CDR2 (germline): SGHTA, FQGNSA. Germline trimming cut 4 bases from V and 8 bases from J; bases unmatched to any gene: 13. The CDR3 extends over 16 amino acids. The CDR3 spells CASSSYSTGGGRTQYF. The CDR3 DNA reads TGTGCCAGCAGCTCATACTCGACAGGGGGGGGGCGTACGCAGTATTTT.

This clone showed up just once. The chain couples TRBV18 to TRBJ1-2; 8 bases are a match to TRBD1. This CDR3 has 16 residues. Germline CDR1 KGHSH, CDR2 LQKENI. V dropped 3 bases and J dropped 4; count of bases not matched to a gene: 10. The CDR3 nucleotides are TGTGCCAGCTCACCGATACCGGGACAGGAGACCTATGGCTACACCTTC. Translating gives CASSPIPGQETYGYTF.

This chain links TRBV6-2 or TRBV6-3 with TRBJ1-1; D possibly corresponds to TRBD1 (6 bases). V shed 4 bases and J shed 3 bases, with 9 bases lying between them. CDR1 and CDR2 from the germline V gene are MNHEY and SVGEGT. The CDR3 spans 13 residues. This CDR3 is CASSLGHYTEAFF. The DNA of the CDR3 is TGTGCCAGCAGTTTGGGACACTACACTGAAGCTTTCTTT.

The J gene is TRBJ1-1, the V gene TRBV3-1 (or the pseudogene TRBV3-2); TRBD1 might be the D (5 bases). This CDR3 region has 12 residues. Trimming took off 1 base at V and 11 bases at J, with 11 bases between the two ends. Per the germline V gene, CDR1 is LGHDT and CDR2 is YNNKEL (reference sequence). CDR3 DNA: TGTGCCAGCAGCCAAGTGAACAGGTTGGCTTTCTTT. This translates into CASSQVNRLAFF.

V gene TRBV7-2 combines with J gene TRBJ2-3; no firm D call. The ends were cut back, 6 bases at V and 2 bases at J, with 6 bases in the middle. The CDR3 is 12 residues long. Germline V gene lookup returns CDR1 SGHTA and CDR2 FQGNSA. The CDR3 is CASSLFTDTQYF. The CDR3 DNA is TGTGCCAGCAGTCTCTTCACAGATACGCAGTATTTT.

Only a few counts were recorded for this clone. J is TRBJ2-1 and V is TRBV19, with TRBD2 matching over 7 bases. The V segment lost 9 bases and the J segment 5 bases; nucleotides outside the gene matches: 10. The CDR3 loop spans 14 amino acids. Germline CDR1 is LNHDA and CDR2 is SQIVND (reference sequence). CDR3 coding DNA: TGTGCCAGCACGGCGGGGAGCGGGAACAATGAGCAGTTCTTC. Amino acid sequence: CASTAGSGNNEQFF.

The CDR3 DNA is TGCGCCAGCAGCCATTCGAACTTCGACAGGGTCGAGACCCAGTACTTC. As protein: CASSHSNFDRVETQYF. The rearrangement joins TRBV4-1 to TRBJ2-5, with 7 bases lining up with TRBD1. The CDR3 has 16 amino acids. CDR1 is MGHRA and CDR2 is YSYEKL in the germline V gene. Losses at the gene ends were 3 bases for V and 5 bases for J; bases not matched to a gene: 12.

The chain links TRBV7-9 to TRBJ1-5; 8 nucleotides line up with TRBD1. Germline V gene sequence: CDR1 SEHNR, CDR2 FQNEAQ (reference sequence). Trimming at V came to 5 bases and at J to 5 bases, leaving 11 bases not matched to a gene. The CDR3 has 16 amino acids. The DNA of the CDR3 is TGTGCCAGCAGCAACCAGGGGGCCCTACCCCATCAGCCCCAGCATTTT. It codes for CASSNQGALPHQPQHF.

The genes are TRBV28 and TRBJ1-4; D gene unclear. The CDR3 is made up of 14 amino acids. Trimming left V 6 bases short and J 8 bases short, with 16 bases between. The V gene's germline CDR1 is MDHEN and CDR2 SYDVKM. CDR3 protein: CASSPVSRREKLFF. CDR3 DNA: TGTGCCAGCAGCCCTGTAAGCCGGAGGGAAAAACTGTTTTTT.

This clone was recorded only once. The rearrangement uses TRBV4-3 and TRBJ1-2, with D perhaps TRBD1 (5 bases). Germline V gene data show CDR1 as LGHNA and CDR2 as YSLEER. V was cut by 3 bases and J by 3 bases, with 11 bases left in between. The CDR3 length is 14 residues. CDR3 region: CASSHPGGDYGYTF. The CDR3 DNA sequence: TGCGCCAGCAGCCACCCGGGGGGGGACTATGGCTACACCTTC.

The chain uses TRBV27 and TRBJ2-7; D gene ambiguous. From germline, CDR1 is MNHEY and CDR2 SMNVEV (reference sequence). Trimming cost V 3 bases and J 1 base, with 7 bases left between them. The CDR3 consists of 13 residues. For the CDR3, the DNA is TGTGCCAGCAGTTTTCTCGGTTCCTACGAGCAGTACTTC. Translation gives CASSFLGSYEQYF.

The chain uses TRBV24-1 and TRBJ2-2; D possibly corresponds to TRBD1 (5 bases). The CDR3 is 16 residues long. The germline gives CDR1 KGHDR, CDR2 SFDVKD. Trimming took 8 bases from V and 4 from J, leaving 19 bases between them. This CDR3 reads CATKGSGQGSTGELFF. The CDR3 DNA reads as TGTGCCACCAAGGGGTCGGGCCAGGGCAGCACCGGGGAGCTGTTTTTT.

The genes are TRBV5-1 and TRBJ2-5; D remains unclear. V was pared by 1 base and J by 6 bases, with 7 bases between. CDR1 and CDR2 from the germline V gene are SGHRS and YFSETQ. CDR3 length: 12 residues. CDR3 region: CASSLPGQTQYF. The CDR3 coding sequence is TGCGCCAGCAGCTTGCCTGGGCAGACCCAGTACTTC.

The V gene is TRBV5-6, the J gene TRBJ1-1; D unclear. The CDR3 extends over 13 amino acids. Germline loops: CDR1 SGHDT, CDR2 YYEEEE. V lost 0 bases, J lost 1 base, and 4 bases lay in between. CDR3 sequence (DNA): TGTGCCAGCAGCTTGGTCAGGAACACTGAAGCTTTCTTT. Translated: CASSLVRNTEAFF.

This chain joins TRBV15 and TRBJ1-1, with D possibly TRBD1 on 5 matching bases. Per the germline V gene, CDR1 is LNHNV and CDR2 is YYDKDF (reference sequence). V was pared by 2 bases and J by 1 base, with 5 bases between. The CDR3 runs 13 residues. CDR3 region: CATSRTGNTEAFF. The CDR3 DNA is TGTGCCACCAGCAGAACAGGGAACACTGAAGCTTTCTTT.

The rearrangement links TRBV7-2 to TRBJ2-7, with D possibly TRBD2 on 6 matching bases. Deletions cut 5 bases from V and 5 bases from J, with 10 bases between. The CDR3 is 12 residues long. Germline values: CDR1 SGHTA, CDR2 FQGNSA. CDR3 sequence (DNA): TGTGCCAGCAGCCCCCGGGGGAACGAGCAGTACTTC. This codes for CASSPRGNEQYF.